The 11 T cell receptor beta chains below all came from one sample that was sequenced in a study of blood T cell repertoires in COVID-19. The assay was immunoSEQ multiplex PCR, and TCRdb's table has in-frame clones only and misses some. The top ten clones hold approximately 1.5% of a sample with 55,000 to 90,000 clones, 88% of them seen once. Sequenced material: peripheral blood. Receptor source: a human donor in a cohort sampled during active COVID-19.

This clone was counted a single time. This rearrangement joins TRBV28 to TRBJ1-5, with 7 bases that match TRBD1. The V and J ends lost 5 bases and 5 bases, in that order; junction bases with no gene match: 18. From germline, CDR1 is MDHEN and CDR2 SYDVKM. CDR3 size: 18 residues. CDR3: CASSPGQRQFGWDQPQHF. The DNA for the CDR3 is TGTGCCAGCAGTCCGGGACAGAGACAGTTCGGATGGGATCAGCCCCAGCATTTT.

The rearrangement uses TRBV6-5 and TRBJ2-3; D remains unclear. CDR3 length: 11 residues. CDR1 is MNHEY, CDR2 SVGAGI, per germline. V lost 8 bases to trimming and J lost 8 bases, with 11 bases between them. The CDR3: CASAFGSTQYF. In DNA form, the CDR3 reads TGTGCCAGCGCATTTGGTAGTACGCAGTATTTT.

The gene calls are TRBV6-5 and TRBJ2-3, with D maybe TRBD1 (5 bases). V lost 2 bases and J lost 4, with 13 bases in between. The CDR3 is 15 residues long. Germline assignment: CDR1 MNHEY and CDR2 SVGAGI. CDR3 amino acids: CASSYGAGRADTQYF. For the CDR3, the DNA is TGTGCCAGCAGTTACGGGGCAGGGCGAGCAGATACGCAGTATTTT.

This clone was seen once. The V and J genes are TRBV9 and TRBJ2-2, with 9 bases matching TRBD1. Trimming cost V 4 bases and J 0 bases; bases outside gene matches: 4. The CDR3 runs to 16 residues. Germline lookup yields CDR1 SGDLS and CDR2 YYNGEE. The CDR3: CASSRRQGANTGELFF. CDR3 sequence (DNA): TGTGCCAGCAGCCGCCGACAGGGGGCGAACACCGGGGAGCTGTTTTTT. The variable domain in full, completed from reference TRBV9 and TRBJ2-2, reads DSGVTQTPKHLITATGQRVTLRCSPRSGDLSVYWYQQSLDQGLQFLIQYYNGEERAKGNILERFSAQQFPDLHSELNLSSLELGDSALYFCASSRRQGANTGELFFGEGSRLTVL.

The chain carries TRBV12-3 or TRBV12-4 and TRBJ2-3; D not resolved. The germline V and J ends were trimmed by 6 bases and 1 base, with 5 bases remaining between them. The CDR3 is made up of 12 amino acids. CDR3 amino acids: CASSRGTDTQYF. DNA of the CDR3: TGTGCCAGCAGCCGTGGCACAGATACGCAGTATTTT.

The CDR3: CASSLMTNEAFF. The CDR3 DNA follows: TGTGCCAGCAGCCTAATGACTAATGAAGCTTTCTTT. The V call is TRBV7-8, the J call TRBJ1-1; no clear D gene. This CDR3 has 12 amino acids. Trimming stripped 5 bases from V and 7 bases from J, with 11 bases between. Germline V gives CDR1 SGHVS, CDR2 FQNEAQ. The variable domain in full, completed from reference TRBV7-8 and TRBJ1-1, reads GAGVSQSPRYKVAKRGQDVALRCDPISGHVSLFWYQQALGQGPEFLTYFQNEAQLDKSGLPSDRFFAERPEGSVSTLKIQRTQQEDSAVYLCASSLMTNEAFFGQGTRLTVV.

This chain uses TRBV4-1 with TRBJ1-4; maybe TRBD1 (5 bases). CDR1 MGHRA and CDR2 YSYEKL come from the germline V gene. The V end was cut by 4 bases, the J end by 7 bases, with 10 bases between. This CDR3 contains 13 residues. The CDR3 DNA reads as TGCGCCAGCAGCCCGACAGTAGGTGAAAAACTGTTTTTT. Translation: CASSPTVGEKLFF.

The rearrangement uses TRBV11-1 and TRBJ2-7; the match to TRBD1 covers 8 bases. The CDR3 has 15 residues. V lost 5 bases, J lost 5 bases, and 11 bases stayed unmatched. Germline V CDR1 and CDR2: SGHAT, FQDESV (reference sequence). The CDR3 bases are TGTGCCAGCAGCCCCTTTTCGACAGGGGAGCACGAGCAGTACTTC. Translating gives CASSPFSTGEHEQYF.

This clone has only a few counts. The rearrangement joins TRBV5-1 to TRBJ2-1, with a possible D match to TRBD1 (6 bases). The CDR3 loop spans 15 amino acids. Germline V lookup: CDR1 SGHRS, CDR2 YFSETQ. The germline V and J ends were trimmed by 4 bases and 8 bases, with 19 bases remaining between them. The CDR3 region is CASSETGNVAHEQFF. The CDR3 DNA is TGCGCCAGCAGCGAAACAGGGAATGTGGCCCATGAGCAGTTCTTC.

The chain employs TRBV7-6 and TRBJ2-7, with D possibly TRBD2 on 6 matching bases. V lost 0 bases to trimming and J lost 7 bases, with 13 bases between them. Germline lookup yields CDR1 SGHVS and CDR2 FNYEAQ. The CDR3 covers 14 residues. The CDR3 DNA sequence: TGTGCCAGCAGCTTAGCAGACAGTGCGGGGGAGCAGTACGTC. It yields the protein CASSLADSAGEQYV.

This chain connects TRBV19 to TRBJ2-3; 10 bases map to TRBD2. The CDR3 is 16 amino acids. Germline CDR1 and CDR2: LNHDA and SQIVND (reference sequence). V was clipped by 7 bases and J by 3 bases; unmatched bases: 10. The CDR3 spells CASKAGGRLGTDTQYF. CDR3 sequence (DNA): TGTGCCAGTAAAGCGGGAGGGCGTTTGGGAACAGATACGCAGTATTTT.